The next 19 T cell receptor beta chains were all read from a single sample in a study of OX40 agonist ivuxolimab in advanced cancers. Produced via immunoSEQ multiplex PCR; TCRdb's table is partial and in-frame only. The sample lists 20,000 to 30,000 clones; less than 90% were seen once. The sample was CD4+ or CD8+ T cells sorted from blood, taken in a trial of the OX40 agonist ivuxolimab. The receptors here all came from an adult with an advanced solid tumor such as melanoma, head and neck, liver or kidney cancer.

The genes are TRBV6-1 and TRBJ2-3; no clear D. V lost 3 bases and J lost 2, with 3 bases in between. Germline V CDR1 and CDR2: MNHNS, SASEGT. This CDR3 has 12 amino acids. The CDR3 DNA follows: TGTGCCAGCAGTGACTTCACAGATACGCAGTATTTT. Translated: CASSDFTDTQYF.

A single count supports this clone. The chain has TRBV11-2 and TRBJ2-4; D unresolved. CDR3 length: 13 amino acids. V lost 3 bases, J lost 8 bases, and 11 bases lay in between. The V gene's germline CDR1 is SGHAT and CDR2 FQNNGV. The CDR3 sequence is CASSLNAVHIQYF. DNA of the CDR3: TGTGCCAGCAGCTTGAACGCGGTCCACATTCAGTACTTC.

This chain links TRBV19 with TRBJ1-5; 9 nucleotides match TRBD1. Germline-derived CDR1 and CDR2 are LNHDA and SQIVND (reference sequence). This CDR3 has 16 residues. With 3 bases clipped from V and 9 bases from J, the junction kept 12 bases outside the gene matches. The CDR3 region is CASSILRDRGELPQHF. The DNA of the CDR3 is TGTGCCAGTAGTATCCTCCGAGACAGGGGGGAACTGCCCCAGCATTTT.

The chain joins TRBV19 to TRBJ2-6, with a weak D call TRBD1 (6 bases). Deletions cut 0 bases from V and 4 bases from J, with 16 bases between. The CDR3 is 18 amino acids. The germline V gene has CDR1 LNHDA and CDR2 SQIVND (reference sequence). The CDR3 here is CASSIDGQTRVGANVLTF. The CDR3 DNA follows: TGTGCCAGTAGTATAGACGGACAGACAAGGGTGGGGGCCAACGTCCTGACTTTC.

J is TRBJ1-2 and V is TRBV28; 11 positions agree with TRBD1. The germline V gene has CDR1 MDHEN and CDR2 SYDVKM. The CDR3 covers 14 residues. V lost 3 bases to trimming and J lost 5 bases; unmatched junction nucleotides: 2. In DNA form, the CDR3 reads TGTGCCAGCAGTTTGGGGGACAGGGGGTATGGCTACACCTTC. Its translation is CASSLGDRGYGYTF.

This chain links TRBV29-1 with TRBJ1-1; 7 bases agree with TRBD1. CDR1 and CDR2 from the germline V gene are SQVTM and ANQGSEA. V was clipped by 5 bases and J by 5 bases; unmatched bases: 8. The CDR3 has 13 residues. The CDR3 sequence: CSVRDSHETEAFF. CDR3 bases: TGCAGCGTTCGGGACAGTCATGAGACTGAAGCTTTCTTT.

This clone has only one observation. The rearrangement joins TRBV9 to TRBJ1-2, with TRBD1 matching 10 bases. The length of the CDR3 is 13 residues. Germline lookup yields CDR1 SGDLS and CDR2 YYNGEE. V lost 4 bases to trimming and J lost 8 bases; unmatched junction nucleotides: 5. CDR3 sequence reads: CASSLTGGEGYTF. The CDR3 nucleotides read TGTGCCAGCAGCCTGACAGGGGGCGAGGGCTACACCTTC. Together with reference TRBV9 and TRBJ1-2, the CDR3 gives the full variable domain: DSGVTQTPKHLITATGQRVTLRCSPRSGDLSVYWYQQSLDQGLQFLIQYYNGEERAKGNILERFSAQQFPDLHSELNLSSLELGDSALYFCASSLTGGEGYTFGSGTRLTVV.

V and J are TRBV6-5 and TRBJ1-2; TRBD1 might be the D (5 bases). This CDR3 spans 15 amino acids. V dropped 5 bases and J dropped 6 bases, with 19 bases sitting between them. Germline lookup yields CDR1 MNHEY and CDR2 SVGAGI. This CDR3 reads CASSLNHATDNGYTF. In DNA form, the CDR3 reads TGTGCCAGCAGTCTAAACCATGCGACAGATAATGGCTACACCTTC.

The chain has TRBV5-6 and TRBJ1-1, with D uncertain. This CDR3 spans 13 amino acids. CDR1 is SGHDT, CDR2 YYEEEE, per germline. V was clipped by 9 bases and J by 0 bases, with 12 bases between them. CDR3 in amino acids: CATQGKLNTEAFF. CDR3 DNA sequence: TGTGCCACCCAAGGGAAGTTGAACACTGAAGCTTTCTTT.

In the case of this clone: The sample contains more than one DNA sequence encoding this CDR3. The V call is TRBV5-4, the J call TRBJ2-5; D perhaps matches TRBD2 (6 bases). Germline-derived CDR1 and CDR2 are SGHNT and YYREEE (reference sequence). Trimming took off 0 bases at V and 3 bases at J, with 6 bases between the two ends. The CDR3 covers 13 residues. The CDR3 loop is CASSLGGEETQYF. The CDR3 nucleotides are TGTGCCAGCAGCTTGGGCGGGGAAGAGACCCAGTACTTC.

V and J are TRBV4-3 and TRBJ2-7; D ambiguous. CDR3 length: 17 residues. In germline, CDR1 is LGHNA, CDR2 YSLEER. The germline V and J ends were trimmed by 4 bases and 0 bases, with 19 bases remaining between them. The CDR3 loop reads CASSPKLSAQSSYEQYF. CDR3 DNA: TGCGCCAGCAGCCCTAAGTTATCGGCCCAGAGCTCCTACGAGCAGTACTTC.

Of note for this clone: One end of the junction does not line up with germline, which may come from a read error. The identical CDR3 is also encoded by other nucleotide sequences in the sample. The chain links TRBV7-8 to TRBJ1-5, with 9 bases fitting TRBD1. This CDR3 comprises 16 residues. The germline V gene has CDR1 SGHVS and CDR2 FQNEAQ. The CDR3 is CASSLRGQGLNQPQHF. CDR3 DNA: TGTGCCAGCAGCCTCAGGGGACAGGGTCTCAATCAGCCCCAGCACTTT.

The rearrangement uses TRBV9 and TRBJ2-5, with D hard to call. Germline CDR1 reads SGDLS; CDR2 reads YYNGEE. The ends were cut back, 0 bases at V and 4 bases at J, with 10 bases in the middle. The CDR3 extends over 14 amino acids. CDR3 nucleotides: TGTGCCAGCAGCGTAGGCCCCCTTGGAGAGACCCAGTACTTC. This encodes CASSVGPLGETQYF.

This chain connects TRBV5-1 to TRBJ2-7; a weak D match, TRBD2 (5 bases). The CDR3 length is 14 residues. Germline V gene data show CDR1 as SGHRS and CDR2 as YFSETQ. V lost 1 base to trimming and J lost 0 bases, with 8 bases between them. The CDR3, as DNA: TGCGCCAGCAGCTTGTCGGGAATCTCCTACGAGCAGTACTTC. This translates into CASSLSGISYEQYF.

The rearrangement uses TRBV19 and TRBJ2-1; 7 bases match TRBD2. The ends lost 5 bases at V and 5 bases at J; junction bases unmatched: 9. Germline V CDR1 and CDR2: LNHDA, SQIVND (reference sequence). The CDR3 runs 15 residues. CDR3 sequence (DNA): TGTGCCAGTAGTCTAACTAGCGTATTAAACAATGAGCAGTTCTTC. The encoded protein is CASSLTSVLNNEQFF. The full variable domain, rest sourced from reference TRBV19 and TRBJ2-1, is DGGITQSPKYLFRKEGQNVTLSCEQNLNHDAMYWYRQDPGQGLRLIYYSQIVNDFQKGDIAEGYSVSREKKESFPLTVTSAQKNPTAFYLCASSLTSVLNNEQFFGPGTRLTVL.

The CDR3 sequence: CASSRDGNNEKLFF. For the CDR3, the DNA is TGTGCCAGCAGTCGGGACGGCAATAATGAAAAACTGTTTTTT. This rearrangement joins TRBV2 to TRBJ1-4, with TRBD1 as a possible D gene (5 bases). Trimming removed 5 bases at V and 4 bases at J, with 11 bases between. From germline, CDR1 is SNHLY and CDR2 FYNNEI. This CDR3 is 14 amino acids long.

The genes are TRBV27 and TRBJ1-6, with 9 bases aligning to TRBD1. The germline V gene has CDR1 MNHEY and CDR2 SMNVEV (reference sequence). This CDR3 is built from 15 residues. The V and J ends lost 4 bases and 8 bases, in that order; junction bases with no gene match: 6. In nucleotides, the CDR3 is TGTGCCAGCAGTTCAACAGGGGGCTGGGATTCACCCCTCCACTTT. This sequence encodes CASSSTGGWDSPLHF.

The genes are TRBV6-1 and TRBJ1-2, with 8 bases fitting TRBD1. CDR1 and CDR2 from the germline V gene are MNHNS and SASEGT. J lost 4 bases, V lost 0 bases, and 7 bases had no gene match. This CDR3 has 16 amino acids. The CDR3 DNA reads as TGTGCCAGCAGTGAAGCATCGGGACAGGCAGGCTATGGCTACACCTTC. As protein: CASSEASGQAGYGYTF.

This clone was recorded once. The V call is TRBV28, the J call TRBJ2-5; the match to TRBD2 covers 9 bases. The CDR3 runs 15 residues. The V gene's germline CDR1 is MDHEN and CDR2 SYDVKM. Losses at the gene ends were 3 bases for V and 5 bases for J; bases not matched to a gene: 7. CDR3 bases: TGTGCCAGCAGTTTTCCGCGGGGGGGCCCGGAGACCCAGTACTTC. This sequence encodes CASSFPRGGPETQYF.